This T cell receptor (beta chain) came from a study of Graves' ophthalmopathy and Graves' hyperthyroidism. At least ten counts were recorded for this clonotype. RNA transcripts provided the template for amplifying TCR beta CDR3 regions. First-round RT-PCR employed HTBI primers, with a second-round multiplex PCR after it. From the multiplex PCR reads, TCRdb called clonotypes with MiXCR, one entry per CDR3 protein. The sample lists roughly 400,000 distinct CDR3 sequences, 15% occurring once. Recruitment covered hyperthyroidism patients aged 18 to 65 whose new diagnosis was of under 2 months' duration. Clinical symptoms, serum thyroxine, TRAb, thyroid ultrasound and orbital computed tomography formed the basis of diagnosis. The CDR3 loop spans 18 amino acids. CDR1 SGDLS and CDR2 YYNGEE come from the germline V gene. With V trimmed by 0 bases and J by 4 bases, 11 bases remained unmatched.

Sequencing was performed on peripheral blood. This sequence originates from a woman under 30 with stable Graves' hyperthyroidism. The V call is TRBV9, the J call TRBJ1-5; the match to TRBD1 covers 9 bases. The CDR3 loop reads CASSVVTTQGQGNQPQHF. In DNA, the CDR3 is TGTGCCAGCAGCGTAGTAACAACACAAGGACAGGGGAATCAGCCCCAGCATTTT.